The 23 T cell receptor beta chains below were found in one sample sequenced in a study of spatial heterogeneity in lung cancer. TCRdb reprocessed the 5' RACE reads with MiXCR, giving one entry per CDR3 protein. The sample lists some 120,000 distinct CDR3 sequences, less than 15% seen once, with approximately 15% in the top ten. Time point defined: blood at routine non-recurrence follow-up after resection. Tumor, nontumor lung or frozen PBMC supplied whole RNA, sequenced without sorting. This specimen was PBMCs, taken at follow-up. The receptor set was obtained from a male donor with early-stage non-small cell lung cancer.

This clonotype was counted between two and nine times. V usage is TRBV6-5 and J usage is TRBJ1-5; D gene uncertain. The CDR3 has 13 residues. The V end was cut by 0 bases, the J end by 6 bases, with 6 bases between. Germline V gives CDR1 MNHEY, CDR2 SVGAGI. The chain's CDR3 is CASSYSSRQPQHF. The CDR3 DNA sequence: TGTGCCAGCAGTTACTCGAGCCGTCAGCCCCAGCATTTT.

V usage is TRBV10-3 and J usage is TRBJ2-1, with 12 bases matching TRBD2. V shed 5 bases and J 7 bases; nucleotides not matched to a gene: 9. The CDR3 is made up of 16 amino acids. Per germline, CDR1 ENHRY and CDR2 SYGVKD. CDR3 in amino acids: CAISPGTSGSGNEQFF. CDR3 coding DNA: TGTGCCATCAGTCCTGGGACTAGCGGGTCGGGGAATGAGCAGTTCTTC.

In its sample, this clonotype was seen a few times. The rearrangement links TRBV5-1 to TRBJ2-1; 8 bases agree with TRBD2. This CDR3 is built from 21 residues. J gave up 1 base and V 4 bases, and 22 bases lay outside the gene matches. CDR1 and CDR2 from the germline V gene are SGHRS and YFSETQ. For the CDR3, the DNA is TGCGCCAGCAGCACCCTCTTCTCGCGGCGTCAAGCGGGAGATTCCTACAATGAGCAGTTCTTC. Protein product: CASSTLFSRRQAGDSYNEQFF.

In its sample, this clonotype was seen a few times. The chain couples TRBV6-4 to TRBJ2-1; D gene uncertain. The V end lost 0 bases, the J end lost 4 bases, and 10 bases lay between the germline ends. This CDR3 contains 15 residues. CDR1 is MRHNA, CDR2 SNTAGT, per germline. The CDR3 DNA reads TGTGCCAGCAGTGACTCGACACAGAATTACAATGAGCAGTTCTTC. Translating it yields CASSDSTQNYNEQFF.

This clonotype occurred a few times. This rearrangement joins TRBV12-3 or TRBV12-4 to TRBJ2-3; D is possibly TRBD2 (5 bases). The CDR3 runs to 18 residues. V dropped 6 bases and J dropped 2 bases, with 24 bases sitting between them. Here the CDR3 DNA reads TGTGCCAGCAGCTTTGGGGTGATGGTCCGACTATCCACAGATACGCAGTATTTT. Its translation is CASSFGVMVRLSTDTQYF.

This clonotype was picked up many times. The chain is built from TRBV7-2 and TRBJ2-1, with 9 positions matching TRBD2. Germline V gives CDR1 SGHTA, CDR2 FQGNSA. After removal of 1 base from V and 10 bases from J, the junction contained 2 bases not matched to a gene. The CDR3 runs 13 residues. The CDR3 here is CASSLVLAGEQFF. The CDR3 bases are TGTGCCAGCAGCTTAGTCCTAGCGGGGGAGCAGTTCTTC.

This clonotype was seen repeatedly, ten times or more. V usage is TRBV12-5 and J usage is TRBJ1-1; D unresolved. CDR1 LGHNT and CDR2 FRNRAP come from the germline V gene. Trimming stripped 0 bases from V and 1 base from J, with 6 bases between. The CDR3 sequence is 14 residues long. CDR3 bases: TGTGCTAGTGGTTTGGTGCGGGAGAACACTGAAGCTTTCTTT. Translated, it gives CASGLVRENTEAFF. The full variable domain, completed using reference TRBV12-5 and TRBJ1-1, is DARVTQTPRHKVTEMGQEVTMRCQPILGHNTVFWYRQTMMQGLELLAYFRNRAPLDDSGMPKDRFSAEMPDATLATLKIQPSEPRDSAVYFCASGLVRENTEAFFGQGTRLTVV.

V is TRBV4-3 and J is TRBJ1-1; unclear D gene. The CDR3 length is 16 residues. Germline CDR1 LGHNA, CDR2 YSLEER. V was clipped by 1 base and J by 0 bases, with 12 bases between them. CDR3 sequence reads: CASSQGGGRLNTEAFF. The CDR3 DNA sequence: TGCGCCAGCAGCCAAGGGGGAGGGAGACTGAACACTGAAGCTTTCTTT.

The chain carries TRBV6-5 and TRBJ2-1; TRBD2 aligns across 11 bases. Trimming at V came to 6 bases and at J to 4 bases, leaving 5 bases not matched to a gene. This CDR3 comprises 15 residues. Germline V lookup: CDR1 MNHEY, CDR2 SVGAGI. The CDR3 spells CASRLSGGEYNEQFF. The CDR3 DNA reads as TGTGCCAGCAGACTTAGCGGGGGGGAGTACAATGAGCAGTTCTTC.

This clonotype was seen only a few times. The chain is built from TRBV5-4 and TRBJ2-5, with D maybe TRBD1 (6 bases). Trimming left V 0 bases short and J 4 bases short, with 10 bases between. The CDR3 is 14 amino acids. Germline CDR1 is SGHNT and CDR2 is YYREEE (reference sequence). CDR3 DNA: TGTGCCAGCAGCTTGGTACAGGGAGTAGAGACCCAGTACTTC. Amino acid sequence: CASSLVQGVETQYF.

Here the CDR3 reads CASSLDRRGEQYF. The CDR3 region has the DNA TGTGCCAGCAGTTTAGACAGGCGGGGCGAGCAGTACTTC. V gene TRBV12-3 or TRBV12-4 combines with J gene TRBJ2-7, with a possible D match to TRBD2 (6 bases). This CDR3 is 13 amino acids long. V was trimmed by 1 base and J by 6 bases, leaving 10 bases between them.

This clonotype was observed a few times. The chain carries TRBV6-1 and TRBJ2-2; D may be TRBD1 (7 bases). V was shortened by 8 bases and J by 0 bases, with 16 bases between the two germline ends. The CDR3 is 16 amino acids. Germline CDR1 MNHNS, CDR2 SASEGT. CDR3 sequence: CASFPGGLSNTGELFF. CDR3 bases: TGTGCCAGCTTCCCAGGGGGGCTCTCGAACACCGGGGAGCTGTTTTTT.

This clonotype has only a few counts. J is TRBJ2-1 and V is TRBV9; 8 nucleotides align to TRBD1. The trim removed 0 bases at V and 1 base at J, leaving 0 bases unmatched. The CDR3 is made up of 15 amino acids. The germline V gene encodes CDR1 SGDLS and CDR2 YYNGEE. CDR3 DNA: TGTGCCAGCAGCGTAGGACAGGGGTCCTACAATGAGCAGTTCTTC. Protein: CASSVGQGSYNEQFF.

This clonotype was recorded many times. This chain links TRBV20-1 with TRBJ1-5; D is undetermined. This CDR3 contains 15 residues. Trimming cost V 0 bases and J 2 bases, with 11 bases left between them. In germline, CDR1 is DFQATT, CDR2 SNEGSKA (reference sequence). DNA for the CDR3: TGCAGTGCTAGAGATCGTCCAGATGGCAATCAGCCCCAGCATTTT. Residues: CSARDRPDGNQPQHF.

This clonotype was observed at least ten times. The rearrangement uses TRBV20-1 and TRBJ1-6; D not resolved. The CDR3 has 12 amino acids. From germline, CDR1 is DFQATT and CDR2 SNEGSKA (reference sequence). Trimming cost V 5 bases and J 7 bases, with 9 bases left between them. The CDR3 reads CSARPLNSPLHF. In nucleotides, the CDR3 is TGCAGTGCTCGGCCCCTGAATTCACCCCTCCACTTT.

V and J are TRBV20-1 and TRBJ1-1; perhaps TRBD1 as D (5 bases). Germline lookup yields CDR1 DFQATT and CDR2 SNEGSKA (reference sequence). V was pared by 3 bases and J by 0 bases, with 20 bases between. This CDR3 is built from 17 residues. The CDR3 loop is CSASHGTGKGMNTEAFF. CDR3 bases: TGCAGTGCTAGTCATGGGACGGGCAAAGGAATGAACACTGAAGCTTTCTTT.

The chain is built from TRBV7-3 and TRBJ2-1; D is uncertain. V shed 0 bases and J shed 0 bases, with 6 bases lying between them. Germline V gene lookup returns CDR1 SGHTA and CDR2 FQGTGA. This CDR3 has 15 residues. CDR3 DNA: TGTGCCAGCAGCTTAACAACAGACTCCTACAATGAGCAGTTCTTC. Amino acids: CASSLTTDSYNEQFF.

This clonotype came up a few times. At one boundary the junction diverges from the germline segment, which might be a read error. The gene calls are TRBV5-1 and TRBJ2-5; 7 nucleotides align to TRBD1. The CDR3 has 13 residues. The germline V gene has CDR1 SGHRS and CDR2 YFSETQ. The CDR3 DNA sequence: TGCGCCAGCAGCTTGGAACAAACCGGGACAGCCGACTTC. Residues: CASSLEQTGTADF.

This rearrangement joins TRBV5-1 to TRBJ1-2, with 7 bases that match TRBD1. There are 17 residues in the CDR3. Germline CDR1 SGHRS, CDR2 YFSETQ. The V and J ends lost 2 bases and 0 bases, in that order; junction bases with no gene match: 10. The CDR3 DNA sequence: TGCGCCAGCAGCTTTTCAACAGGGGCACAAGCTAACTATGGCTACACCTTC. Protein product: CASSFSTGAQANYGYTF.

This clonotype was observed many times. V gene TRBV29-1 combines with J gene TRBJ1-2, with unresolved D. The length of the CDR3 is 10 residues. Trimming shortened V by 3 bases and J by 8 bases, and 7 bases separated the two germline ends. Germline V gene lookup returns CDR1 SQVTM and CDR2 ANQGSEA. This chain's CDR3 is CSVDRNGYTF. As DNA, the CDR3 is TGCAGCGTTGACCGAAACGGCTACACCTTC.

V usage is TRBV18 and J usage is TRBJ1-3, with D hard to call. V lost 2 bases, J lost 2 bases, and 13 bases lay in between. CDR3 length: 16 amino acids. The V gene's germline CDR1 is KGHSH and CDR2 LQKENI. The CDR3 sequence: CASSPSSQIAGNTIYF. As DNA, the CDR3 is TGTGCCAGCTCACCATCGTCACAAATTGCTGGAAACACCATATATTTT.

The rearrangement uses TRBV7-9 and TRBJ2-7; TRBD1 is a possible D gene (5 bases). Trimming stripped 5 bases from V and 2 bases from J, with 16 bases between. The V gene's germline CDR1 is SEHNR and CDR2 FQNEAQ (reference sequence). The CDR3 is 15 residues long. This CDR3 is CASSPRSQGPYEQYF. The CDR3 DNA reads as TGTGCCAGCAGCCCCAGGAGCCAGGGCCCCTACGAGCAGTACTTC.

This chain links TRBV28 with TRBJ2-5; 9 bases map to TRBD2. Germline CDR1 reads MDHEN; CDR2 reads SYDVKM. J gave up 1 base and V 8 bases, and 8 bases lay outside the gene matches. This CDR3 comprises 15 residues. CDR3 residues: CASQGGGGPQETQYF. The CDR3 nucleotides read TGTGCCAGCCAAGGCGGGGGGGGTCCCCAAGAGACCCAGTACTTC.